This passage covers 32 T cell receptor beta chains from one sample sequenced in a study of read filtering for tumor transcriptome and immune sequencing (dated by TCRdb to 2018 to 2021). For sequencing, an Illumina HiSeq 4000 was employed. The Immunoverse kit was used to build TCR libraries from roughly 0.4 ug RNA, with molecular barcoded adaptors covering alpha/delta and beta/gamma chains. TCRdb ran its own pipeline on the public reads, namely fastp trimming at Q25 and MiXCR clone calling, and kept in-frame beta chains. Rows with a matching CDR3 protein are joined into one entry that keeps the most common DNA and genes. This sample has 100,000 to 150,000 distinct CDR3 sequences in its table, and roughly 13% of those were observed once. About 8.6% of the sample is in the top ten clones. The sample was a population of CD138-negative cells sorted from bone marrow. Read against the paper, the sample's cell subset or site label means: bone marrow mononuclear cells depleted of CD138+ plasma/myeloma cells by negative magnetic selection. The source is a donor at least 40 years old with multiple myeloma.

In this sample, this clonotype turned up many times. The chain joins TRBV7-9 to TRBJ1-1; 7 bases agree with TRBD1. The CDR3 length is 15 residues. CDR1 is SEHNR and CDR2 is FQNEAQ in the germline V gene (reference sequence). V was clipped by 1 base and J by 2 bases; unmatched bases: 4. CDR3 residues: CASSLGPGGNTEAFF. The CDR3, as DNA: TGTGCCAGCAGCTTAGGTCCAGGGGGAAACACTGAAGCTTTCTTT.

Details on this clonotype: A single base separates this from a much larger clone, so it may be a read error. The rearrangement joins TRBV5-1 to TRBJ2-1, with D possibly called TRBD1 or TRBD2 (5 bases each). V was pared by 6 bases and J by 6 bases, with 13 bases between. The CDR3 is made up of 13 amino acids. The V gene's germline CDR1 is SGHRS and CDR2 YFSETQ. The chain's CDR3 is CASKRGSANEQFF. The CDR3 DNA follows: TGCGCCAGCAAGAGGGGTAGCGCCAATGAGCAGTTCTTC. Looking up the rest from reference TRBV5-1 and TRBJ2-1 gives the full variable domain: KAGVTQTPRYLIKTRGQQVTLSCSPISGHRSVSWYQQTPGQGLQFLFEYFSETQRNKGNFPGRFSGRQFSNSRSEMNVSTLELGDSALYLCASKRGSANEQFFGPGTRLTVL.

This clonotype occurred a few times. Given a much more abundant clone one base away, this may be a read error. This chain uses TRBV10-3 with TRBJ2-3; 10 positions agree with TRBD1. With 6 bases clipped from V and 5 bases from J, the junction kept 14 bases outside the gene matches. The CDR3 loop spans 17 amino acids. CDR1 is ENHRY, CDR2 SYGVKD, per germline. CDR3 sequence reads: CAISETRDRGGRDTQYF. CDR3 in DNA: TGTGCCATCAGCGAAACCCGGGACAGGGGAGGAAGAGATACGCAGTATTTT.

This clonotype has at least ten counts. The rearrangement links TRBV2 to TRBJ1-2; D gene uncertain. CDR1 and CDR2 (germline): SNHLY, FYNNEI. This CDR3 region has 14 residues. Trimming pared 4 bases from V and 2 bases from J, leaving 11 bases between. The CDR3 reads CASSVSAENYGYTF. CDR3 in DNA: TGTGCCAGCAGTGTCTCGGCAGAAAACTATGGCTACACCTTC.

This clonotype appeared many times. This chain joins TRBV7-3 and TRBJ2-7; TRBD1 is a possible D gene (6 bases). Germline V lookup: CDR1 SGHTA, CDR2 FQGTGA. The CDR3 length is 14 residues. Trimming pared 6 bases from V and 0 bases from J, leaving 12 bases between. CDR3 loop: CASSLTGSSYEQYF. DNA of the CDR3: TGTGCCAGCAGTCTAACAGGGAGCTCCTACGAGCAGTACTTC.

This clonotype was recorded at least ten times. The chain employs TRBV4-2 and TRBJ1-1; D is unclear. The germline V and J ends were trimmed by 3 bases and 5 bases, with 16 bases remaining between them. The CDR3 has 15 residues. Germline CDR1 LGHNA, CDR2 YNFKEQ. Written as DNA, the CDR3 is TGTGCCAGCAGCCACCCTGGTGAGGGTGAGACTGAAGCTTTCTTT. Translated, it gives CASSHPGEGETEAFF.

This clonotype was observed at least ten times. V usage is TRBV19 and J usage is TRBJ2-6; no firm D call. Trimming left V 5 bases short and J 4 bases short, with 6 bases between. The CDR3 covers 13 residues. Germline V gene data show CDR1 as LNHDA and CDR2 as SQIVND (reference sequence). The CDR3 loop reads CASSEWGANVLTF. In DNA form, the CDR3 reads TGTGCCAGTAGTGAGTGGGGGGCCAACGTCCTGACTTTC.

This clonotype was observed many times. J is TRBJ2-1 and V is TRBV5-1; D gene uncertain. With 0 bases removed from V and 3 bases from J, the gap between germline ends came to 10 bases. The germline V gene encodes CDR1 SGHRS and CDR2 YFSETQ. This CDR3 spans 15 amino acids. CDR3 in DNA: TGCGCCAGCAGCTTGGGTACTACCATCTACAATGAGCAGTTCTTC. Protein product: CASSLGTTIYNEQFF.

This clonotype was detected ten times or more. CDR3: CATSDPRTPEKTQYF. The CDR3 DNA sequence: TGTGCCACCAGTGACCCCCGGACCCCCGAGAAGACCCAGTACTTC. V is TRBV24-1 and J is TRBJ2-5; D ambiguous. The CDR3 has 15 residues. Trimming shortened V by 4 bases and J by 6 bases, and 17 bases separated the two germline ends. CDR1 and CDR2 from the germline V gene are KGHDR and SFDVKD.

This clonotype was seen many times. The chain links TRBV9 to TRBJ2-3; D unclear. Trimming cost V 0 bases and J 2 bases, with 7 bases left between them. The CDR3 is made up of 14 amino acids. Germline CDR1 SGDLS, CDR2 YYNGEE. The CDR3 here is CASSVEWNTDTQYF. Written as DNA, the CDR3 is TGTGCCAGCAGCGTAGAATGGAACACAGATACGCAGTATTTT.

This clonotype was counted only a few times. The chain recombines TRBV6-2 or TRBV6-3 with TRBJ2-1, with TRBD2 identical over 11 bases. In germline, CDR1 is MNHEY, CDR2 SVGEGT. The J segment lost 3 bases and the V segment lost 1 base, leaving 5 bases of the junction unmatched. This CDR3 has 17 residues. The DNA of the CDR3 is TGTGCCAGCAGTTACTTTCTAGCGGGAGGTGGCTACAATGAGCAGTTCTTC. Amino acid sequence: CASSYFLAGGGYNEQFF.

The J gene is TRBJ2-3, the V gene TRBV5-1, with 9 positions matching TRBD2. This CDR3 is 16 amino acids long. With V trimmed by 7 bases and J by 2 bases, 11 bases remained unmatched. CDR1 is SGHRS and CDR2 is YFSETQ in the germline V gene. The CDR3 loop reads CASALAGDRPTDTQYF. The DNA of the CDR3 is TGCGCCAGCGCTTTAGCGGGAGACCGTCCCACAGATACGCAGTATTTT.

This clonotype occurred many times. The CDR3 nucleotides read TGTGCCAGCAAGGTCGTGGGGGGGGCGTTAAGCTCCTACAATGAGCAGTTCTTC. Its protein is CASKVVGGALSSYNEQFF. The chain carries TRBV7-9 and TRBJ2-1; tentative D call: TRBD2 (7 bases). V was trimmed by 7 bases and J by 0 bases, leaving 22 bases between them. In germline, CDR1 is SEHNR, CDR2 FQNEAQ (reference sequence). CDR3 length: 18 residues. The full variable domain, with the rest looked up from reference TRBV7-9 and TRBJ2-1, is DTGVSQNPRHKITKRGQNVTFRCDPISEHNRLYWYRQTLGQGPEFLTYFQNEAQLEKSRLLSDRFSAERPKGSFSTLEIQRTEQGDSAMYLCASKVVGGALSSYNEQFFGPGTRLTVL.

Notes on this clonotype: A read error likely explains this, since a far larger clone differs by one base. The V and J genes are TRBV6-1 and TRBJ2-1; 9 bases map to TRBD2. Trimming cost V 5 bases and J 7 bases; bases outside gene matches: 9. The germline V gene encodes CDR1 MNHNS and CDR2 SASEGT. This CDR3 contains 15 residues. CDR3 in DNA: TGTGCCAGCAGTTCGGGCGGGGGGGCCGAGAATGAGCAGTTCTTC. This encodes CASSSGGGAENEQFF.

The sample holds many counts of this clonotype. This chain joins TRBV24-1 and TRBJ1-1; D unclear. Germline values: CDR1 KGHDR, CDR2 SFDVKD. The V gene lost 7 bases and the J gene lost 4 bases, with 6 bases spanning the gap. The CDR3 is made up of 11 amino acids. The CDR3 here is CATRRGTEAFF. The CDR3 region has the DNA TGTGCCACCAGACGGGGCACTGAAGCTTTCTTT.

This clonotype was counted many times. The chain is built from TRBV11-2 and TRBJ2-1, with D possibly being TRBD2 (5 bases). The germline gives CDR1 SGHAT, CDR2 FQNNGV. The CDR3 runs 17 residues. Trimming pared 4 bases from V and 1 base from J, leaving 17 bases between. As DNA, the CDR3 is TGTGCCAGCAGCTGGGGAATCGCGGGTAGTTCCTACAATGAGCAGTTCTTC. As protein: CASSWGIAGSSYNEQFF.

This clonotype was seen many times. V gene TRBV15 combines with J gene TRBJ1-5; 11 nucleotides agree with TRBD1. Looked up from germline, CDR1 is LNHNV and CDR2 is YYDKDF (reference sequence). The trim removed 3 bases at V and 0 bases at J, leaving 7 bases unmatched. The CDR3 is 18 residues long. The CDR3 nucleotides read TGTGCCACCAGCAGCTCGGACAGGGGGCCGTTTAGCAATCAGCCCCAGCATTTT. This sequence encodes CATSSSDRGPFSNQPQHF.

This clonotype was counted many times. The chain couples TRBV2 to TRBJ2-7, with D hard to call. With 2 bases removed from V and 0 bases from J, the gap between germline ends came to 2 bases. Germline CDR1 SNHLY, CDR2 FYNNEI. This CDR3 comprises 12 residues. CDR3 residues: CASSEYSYEQYF. The CDR3 bases are TGTGCCAGCAGTGAATACTCCTACGAGCAGTACTTC.

In this sample, this clonotype turned up many times. The chain employs TRBV4-3 and TRBJ2-7; TRBD1 agrees at 9 bases. Germline loops: CDR1 LGHNA, CDR2 YSLEER. This CDR3 contains 14 residues. V lost 4 bases, J lost 2 bases, and 3 bases stayed unmatched. CDR3 DNA: TGCGCCAGCAGCCCCGGGACAGGGACCTACGAGCAGTACTTC. Protein: CASSPGTGTYEQYF.

This clonotype was found many times. The J gene is TRBJ1-5, the V gene TRBV12-3 or TRBV12-4, with TRBD1 as a possible D gene (5 bases). The CDR3 sequence is 14 residues long. Trimming cost V 6 bases and J 4 bases, with 13 bases left between them. The DNA of the CDR3 is TGTGCCAGCAGGACCTCCCACAGGAATCAGCCCCAGCATTTT. This codes for CASRTSHRNQPQHF.

With respect to this clonotype: The junction and the germline gene differ at one end; a read error may be behind it. V usage is TRBV6-6 and J usage is TRBJ2-5; 7 bases are shared with TRBD2. The germline V gene has CDR1 MNHNY and CDR2 SVGAGI (reference sequence). This CDR3 comprises 13 residues. For the CDR3, the DNA is TGTGACAGCAGTACCCCGGGGGGAGAGACCCAGTACTTC. As protein: CDSSTPGGETQYF.

At least ten counts were recorded for this clonotype. The chain carries TRBV6-2 or TRBV6-3 and TRBJ2-1, with D maybe TRBD2 (5 bases). The CDR3 runs 14 residues. Deletions cut 5 bases from V and 4 bases from J, with 12 bases between. CDR1 is MNHEY, CDR2 SVGEGT, per germline. For the CDR3, the DNA is TGTGCCAGCAGTGACGGGAACCAGTACAATGAGCAGTTCTTC. Its translation is CASSDGNQYNEQFF.

This clonotype was seen ten or more times. The rearrangement uses TRBV4-1 and TRBJ2-1; 9 bases are a match to TRBD1. The CDR3 consists of 15 residues. The germline CDR1 and CDR2 sequences are MGHRA and YSYEKL. The V gene end was trimmed by 2 bases and the J gene end by 10 bases; junction bases not matched to a gene: 9. CDR3 protein: CASSQMDRGEKEQFF. CDR3 DNA: TGCGCCAGCAGCCAAATGGACAGGGGCGAAAAAGAGCAGTTCTTC.

This clonotype was detected many times. The chain uses TRBV27 and TRBJ2-5, with 7 bases lining up with TRBD1. This CDR3 contains 16 residues. From germline, CDR1 is MNHEY and CDR2 SMNVEV (reference sequence). V was pared by 3 bases and J by 0 bases, with 7 bases of the junction left unmatched. DNA of the CDR3: TGTGCCAGCAGTTTTACAGGGGCCCTCTACCAAGAGACCCAGTACTTC. Its translation is CASSFTGALYQETQYF.

This clonotype was seen ten or more times. V gene TRBV7-2 combines with J gene TRBJ1-1, with 7 positions matching TRBD1. There are 13 residues in the CDR3. J gave up 3 bases and V 5 bases, and 3 bases lay outside the gene matches. The germline V gene encodes CDR1 SGHTA and CDR2 FQGNSA. The CDR3 is CASSAQGYTEAFF. CDR3 nucleotides: TGTGCCAGCAGCGCACAGGGGTACACTGAAGCTTTCTTT.

There are many counts of this clonotype. The CDR3 region has the DNA TGCGCCAGCAGCTTGTCGTCCAAGGCCCACCGGAATTACAATGAGCAGTTCTTC. Translation gives CASSLSSKAHRNYNEQFF. The chain has TRBV5-1 and TRBJ2-1; D remains unclear. The V and J ends lost 1 base and 4 bases respectively, with 21 bases between them. The germline CDR1 and CDR2 sequences are SGHRS and YFSETQ. CDR3 length: 18 residues.

This clonotype was picked up a small number of times. V and J are TRBV19 and TRBJ2-2; perhaps TRBD2 as D (6 bases). The V end was cut by 0 bases, the J end by 6 bases, with 11 bases between. CDR1 LNHDA and CDR2 SQIVND come from the germline V gene (reference sequence). The CDR3 has 15 residues. The CDR3 loop reads CASSIEAGGAGELFF. DNA of the CDR3: TGTGCCAGTAGTATAGAGGCAGGAGGGGCCGGGGAGCTGTTTTTT.

This clonotype showed up just a few times. The CDR3 here is CASSFRGGSSYEQYF. In DNA, the CDR3 is TGTGCCAGCAGCTTTCGGGGGGGAAGTTCCTACGAGCAGTACTTC. The chain carries TRBV7-2 and TRBJ2-7, with 8 bases matching TRBD2. The J segment lost 1 base and the V segment lost 3 bases, leaving 5 bases of the junction unmatched. CDR1 SGHTA and CDR2 FQGNSA come from the germline V gene. This CDR3 has 15 residues.

This clonotype was observed many times. V gene TRBV5-1 combines with J gene TRBJ2-7; 7 positions agree with TRBD1. This CDR3 is built from 14 residues. Unmatched junction bases numbered 4, after V lost 2 bases and J lost 2 bases. From germline, CDR1 is SGHRS and CDR2 YFSETQ. For the CDR3, the DNA is TGCGCCAGCAGCTTCGGGACAGCCGCCTACGAGCAGTACTTC. Translation gives CASSFGTAAYEQYF.

This clonotype was recorded at least ten times. The J gene is TRBJ2-7, the V gene TRBV20-1; 8 nucleotides agree with TRBD2. The CDR3 spans 17 residues. With 0 bases clipped from V and 7 bases from J, the junction kept 17 bases outside the gene matches. CDR1 DFQATT and CDR2 SNEGSKA come from the germline V gene (reference sequence). CDR3 sequence reads: CSARDGAALAVSGEQYF. CDR3 DNA: TGCAGTGCTAGAGATGGAGCCGCACTAGCGGTATCTGGTGAGCAGTACTTC.

This clonotype has a handful of counts. V usage is TRBV12-3 or TRBV12-4 and J usage is TRBJ2-7; D is unresolved. The V and J ends lost 3 bases and 4 bases respectively, with 13 bases between them. This CDR3 is built from 14 residues. The DNA for the CDR3 is TGTGCCAGCAGTTTCCGCCCCACTGAGTACGAGCAGTACTTC. This translates into CASSFRPTEYEQYF.

This clonotype was observed at least ten times. The chain employs TRBV30 and TRBJ2-7; D might be TRBD1 or TRBD2, each matching 5 bases. This CDR3 has 14 residues. The germline gives CDR1 GTSNPN, CDR2 SVGIG (reference sequence). The V gene lost 4 bases and the J gene lost 2 bases, with 15 bases spanning the gap. Here the CDR3 reads CAWTLGPGPYEQYF. For the CDR3, the DNA is TGTGCCTGGACCCTGGGACCCGGGCCCTACGAGCAGTACTTC. The full variable domain, with the rest looked up from reference TRBV30 and TRBJ2-7, is SQTIHQWPATLVQPVGSPLSLECTVEGTSNPNLYWYRQAAGRGLQLLFYSVGIGQISSEVPQNLSASRPQDRQFILSSKKLLLSDSGFYLCAWTLGPGPYEQYFGPGTRLTVT.